This T cell receptor beta chain was documented in a study of response to subunit inactivated influenza vaccine. TCRdb analysed the RT-PCR reads with MiXCR anew, one entry per CDR3 protein. The sample carries approximately 200,000 distinct CDR3 sequences, under 15% recorded once. Study-wide results and caveats: That few new T cells are recruited by each seasonal influenza vaccination was the authors' suggestion.

Worth noting for this clonotype: Its antigen remains unknown.

This TCR came from a man aged 45-60 years who received an inactivated influenza vaccine. This sample comprised CD8+ T cells sorted from PBMCs, obtained approximately 5 days after vaccination.

CDR3: CATSRDRGGNYGYTF. The CDR3 coding sequence is TGTGCCACCAGCCGGGACAGAGGGGGTAACTATGGCTACACCTTC. The chain couples TRBV15 to TRBJ1-2; 7 bases are a match to TRBD1. Trimming removed 5 bases from V and 1 base from J; junction bases left unmatched: 7. The CDR3 is 15 amino acids. Germline assignment: CDR1 LNHNV and CDR2 YYDKDF (reference sequence).